This T cell receptor (beta chain) was retrieved from a study of blood T cells in healthy people across ages. The use of a sample-barcoded 5' primer and a J-beta primer mix characterized a second PCR of roughly 6 to 11 cycles. From the 5' RACE reads, TCRdb called clonotypes with MiXCR, one entry per CDR3 protein. The table records over a million distinct CDR3 sequences, around 40% of them present only once. V was cut by 3 bases and J by 0 bases, with 15 bases left in between. The CDR3 is 17 residues long. In germline, CDR1 is MDHEN, CDR2 SYDVKM. The clonotype comes from a woman under 30 in good health. This chain joins TRBV28 and TRBJ2-1; a weak D match, TRBD2 (5 bases). Source material: blood. The CDR3 spells CASSLAVATSSYNEQFF. CDR3 sequence (DNA): TGTGCCAGCAGTTTGGCAGTAGCGACAAGCTCCTACAATGAGCAGTTCTTC.